The 8 T cell receptor beta chains below all came from one sample that was sequenced in a study of T cells in Graves' hyperthyroidism and ophthalmopathy. The TCR beta CDR3 regions underwent amplification using RNA transcripts as the source. HTBI primers were the set used in a first-round RT-PCR of the TCR CDR3. TCRdb called the multiplex PCR reads again in MiXCR, with one record for every CDR3 protein. The profile shows 270,000 or so distinct CDR3 sequences, nearly 15% of them singletons. The sequenced sample was blood. The receptors stem from a woman aged 45 to 65 with Graves' hyperthyroidism that later progressed to Graves' ophthalmopathy.

The V gene is TRBV28, the J gene TRBJ2-3; D gene ambiguous. V was cut by 2 bases and J by 1 base, with 16 bases left in between. The CDR3 is made up of 17 amino acids. Germline V CDR1 and CDR2: MDHEN, SYDVKM. The chain's CDR3 is CASSLERFQEGTDTQYF. CDR3 nucleotides: TGTGCCAGCAGTTTAGAAAGGTTCCAAGAGGGCACAGATACGCAGTATTTT.

The sample holds many counts of this clonotype. V usage is TRBV28 and J usage is TRBJ1-5; D is unclear. The germline V gene has CDR1 MDHEN and CDR2 SYDVKM. V dropped 4 bases and J dropped 0 bases, with 10 bases sitting between them. This CDR3 region has 15 residues. In DNA form, the CDR3 reads TGTGCCAGCAGTTACTTAATGTATAGCAATCAGCCCCAGCATTTT. Its translation is CASSYLMYSNQPQHF.

This rearrangement joins TRBV28 to TRBJ2-1; 13 bases align to TRBD2. This CDR3 comprises 17 residues. CDR1 and CDR2 (germline): MDHEN, SYDVKM. The V and J ends lost 2 bases and 7 bases, in that order; junction bases with no gene match: 8. The CDR3 protein is CASSLLGTSGNGNEQFF. The DNA for the CDR3 is TGTGCCAGCAGTTTACTCGGGACTAGCGGGAACGGGAATGAGCAGTTCTTC. Filled out from reference TRBV28 and TRBJ2-1, the complete variable domain reads DVKVTQSSRYLVKRTGEKVFLECVQDMDHENMFWYRQDPGLGLRLIYFSYDVKMKEKGDIPEGYSVSREKKERFSLILESASTNQTSMYLCASSLLGTSGNGNEQFFGPGTRLTVL.

The V call is TRBV7-9, the J call TRBJ1-5; possible D gene TRBD1, 5 bases. Trimming stripped 10 bases from V and 4 bases from J, with 14 bases between. Germline V lookup: CDR1 SEHNR, CDR2 FQNEAQ (reference sequence). The CDR3 consists of 13 residues. The DNA of the CDR3 is TGTGCCACCAGTCCCAGGGAAAATCAGCCCCAGCATTTT. This encodes CATSPRENQPQHF.

V usage is TRBV4-2 and J usage is TRBJ2-5; 11 positions agree with TRBD2. The CDR3 loop spans 19 amino acids. Germline values: CDR1 LGHNA, CDR2 YNFKEQ. The junction had 11 bases not matched to a gene; V was cut back by 0 bases and J by 2 bases. The CDR3 bases are TGTGCCAGCAGCCAAGATGGGGTAGCGGGAGGGCCTAGGCAAGAGACCCAGTACTTC. Amino acids: CASSQDGVAGGPRQETQYF.

V usage is TRBV7-9 and J usage is TRBJ2-5; 9 nucleotides align to TRBD2. The CDR3 has 18 amino acids. J gave up 0 bases and V 6 bases, and 14 bases lay outside the gene matches. CDR1 SEHNR and CDR2 FQNEAQ come from the germline V gene (reference sequence). CDR3 DNA sequence: TGTGCCAGCAGGCTGGGACTAGCAGTCTCCACAAACCAAGAGACCCAGTACTTC. This encodes CASRLGLAVSTNQETQYF.

This clonotype was found a few times. DNA of the CDR3: TGTGCCAGCAGCCAAGAGCGGGGGAGAGGTACCGGGGAGCTGTTTTTT. It specifies CASSQERGRGTGELFF. V is TRBV4-2 and J is TRBJ2-2, with TRBD2 matching 7 bases. This CDR3 spans 16 amino acids. CDR1 and CDR2 from the germline V gene are LGHNA and YNFKEQ. With 0 bases clipped from V and 5 bases from J, the junction kept 6 bases outside the gene matches.

The table lists this clonotype with many counts. The CDR3 loop reads CASSLEGAEYNEQFF. Here the CDR3 DNA reads TGTGCCAGCAGCTTAGAGGGGGCCGAGTACAATGAGCAGTTCTTC. The chain joins TRBV11-2 to TRBJ2-1, with D possibly matching TRBD1 (6 bases). The V end was cut by 0 bases, the J end by 4 bases, with 10 bases between. The CDR3 sequence is 15 residues long. Germline CDR1 is SGHAT and CDR2 is FQNNGV.